This T cell receptor (beta chain) was recovered during a study of Graves' ophthalmopathy and Graves' hyperthyroidism. The study, taken as a whole, reports: Cross-validated, the 13-signature model showed 87.88%/81.08% sensitivity/specificity, and 80%/75% in the test set.

In regard to this clonotype: Its specificity is not known.

Beta-chain TCR CDR3 regions were amplified from RNA transcripts. First-round RT-PCR with HTBI primers preceded a second-round multiplex PCR. TCRdb reprocessed the multiplex PCR reads with MiXCR, giving one entry per CDR3 protein. Here the sample spans a few hundred thousand distinct CDR3 sequences, 15% to 20% being singletons. The CDR3 covers 13 residues. The V segment lost 10 bases and the J segment 7 bases; nucleotides outside the gene matches: 13. Germline lookup yields CDR1 MDHEN and CDR2 SYDVKM. V is TRBV28 and J is TRBJ2-7, with TRBD1 matching 7 bases. Specimen: peripheral blood. The receptor comes from a woman in her late teens or twenties with Graves' ophthalmopathy. CDR3 in DNA: TGTGCCACGCACCGACAGGGACCTACGGAGCAGTACTTC. Protein sequence: CATHRQGPTEQYF.